This T cell receptor beta chain derives from a study of CD8+ T cells in alopecia areata. The CDR3 is made up of 13 amino acids. Germline values: CDR1 KGHSH, CDR2 LQKENI. Trimming took 3 bases from V and 4 from J, leaving 8 bases between them. The researchers isolated CD4+ and CD8+ T cells from PBMCs by sorting. Study outcomes and limitations: For lesional scalp, especially alopecia totalis/universalis, clonality was higher than in normal scalp.

Extracted from the samples, RNA was reverse transcribed into cDNA to serve as the sequencing template. TCRdb's copy holds only in-frame clones and misses some; the assay was immunoSEQ multiplex PCR. The sample lists approximately 29,000 clones, about 83% occurring once. To note about this clone: Its antigen is unidentified.

Sequencing was carried out using NKG2D-low CD8+ T cells sorted from blood. This TCR came from a human donor with alopecia areata. The chain has TRBV18 and TRBJ2-3; TRBD2 is a possible D gene (6 bases). The CDR3 DNA reads as TGTGCCAGCTCACCGGAGGGCTCAGATACGCAGTATTTT. Translating gives CASSPEGSDTQYF.